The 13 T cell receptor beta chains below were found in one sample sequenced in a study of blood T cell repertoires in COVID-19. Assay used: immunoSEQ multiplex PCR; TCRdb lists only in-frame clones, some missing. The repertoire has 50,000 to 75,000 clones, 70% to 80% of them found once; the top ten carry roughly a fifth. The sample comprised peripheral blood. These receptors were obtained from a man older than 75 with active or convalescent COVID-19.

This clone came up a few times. This CDR3 is CAISDLAGTRIGAFF. DNA of the CDR3: TGTGCCATCAGTGACCTTGCCGGGACTCGAATAGGAGCTTTCTTT. The chain uses TRBV10-3 and TRBJ1-1, with D possibly being TRBD1 (5 bases). The CDR3 has 15 residues. The V end was cut by 3 bases, the J end by 10 bases, with 21 bases between. Germline CDR1 is ENHRY and CDR2 is SYGVKD.

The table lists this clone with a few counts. CDR3 protein: CASSLVIASGRSTDTQYF. The CDR3 nucleotides are TGTGCCAGCAGCTTAGTTATCGCTAGCGGGAGGAGCACAGATACGCAGTATTTT. The chain employs TRBV7-2 and TRBJ2-3, with TRBD2 identical over 11 bases. Trimming removed 1 base from V and 0 bases from J; junction bases left unmatched: 6. Germline values: CDR1 SGHTA, CDR2 FQGNSA. This CDR3 comprises 18 residues.

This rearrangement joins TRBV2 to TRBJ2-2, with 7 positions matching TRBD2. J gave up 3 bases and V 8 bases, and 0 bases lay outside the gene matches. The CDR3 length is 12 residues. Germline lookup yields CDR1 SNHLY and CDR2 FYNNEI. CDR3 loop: CASGGDTGELFF. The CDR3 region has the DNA TGTGCCAGCGGGGGGGACACCGGGGAGCTGTTTTTT.

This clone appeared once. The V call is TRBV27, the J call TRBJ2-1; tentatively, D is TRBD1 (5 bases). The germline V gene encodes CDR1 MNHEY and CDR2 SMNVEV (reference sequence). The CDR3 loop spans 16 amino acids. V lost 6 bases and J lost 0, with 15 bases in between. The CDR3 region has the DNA TGTGCCAGCAGGGGGTGGGGCGGAAGCTCCTACAATGAGCAGTTCTTC. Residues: CASRGWGGSSYNEQFF.

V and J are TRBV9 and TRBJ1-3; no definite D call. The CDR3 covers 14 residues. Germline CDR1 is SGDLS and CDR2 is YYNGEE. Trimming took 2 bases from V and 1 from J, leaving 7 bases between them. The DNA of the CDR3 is TGTGCCAGCAGCGTTGCGGGATCTGGAAACACCATATATTTT. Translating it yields CASSVAGSGNTIYF. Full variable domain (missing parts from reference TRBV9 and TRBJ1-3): DSGVTQTPKHLITATGQRVTLRCSPRSGDLSVYWYQQSLDQGLQFLIQYYNGEERAKGNILERFSAQQFPDLHSELNLSSLELGDSALYFCASSVAGSGNTIYFGEGSWLTVV.

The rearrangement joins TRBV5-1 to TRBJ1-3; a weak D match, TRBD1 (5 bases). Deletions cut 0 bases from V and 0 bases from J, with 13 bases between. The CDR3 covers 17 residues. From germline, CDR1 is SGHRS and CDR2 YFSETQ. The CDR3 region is CASSLGLPGLSGNTIYF. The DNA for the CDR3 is TGCGCCAGCAGCTTGGGGCTCCCAGGGCTCTCTGGAAACACCATATATTTT.

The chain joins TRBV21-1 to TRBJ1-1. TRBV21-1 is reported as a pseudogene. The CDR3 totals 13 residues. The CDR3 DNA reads TGTGCCAGCAGCCCCCCGTTGAACACTGAAGCTTTCTTT. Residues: CASSPPLNTEAFF.

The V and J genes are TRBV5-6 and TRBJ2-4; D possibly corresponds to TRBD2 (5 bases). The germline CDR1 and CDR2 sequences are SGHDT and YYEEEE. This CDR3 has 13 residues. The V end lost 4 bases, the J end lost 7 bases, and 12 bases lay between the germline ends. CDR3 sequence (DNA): TGTGCCAGCAGCCGCTTACTAGAGAACATTCAGTACTTC. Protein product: CASSRLLENIQYF.

CDR3: CAWSVLTGFGELFF. The DNA for the CDR3 is TGTGCCTGGAGTGTACTAACTGGATTCGGGGAGCTGTTTTTT. The chain carries TRBV30 and TRBJ2-2; no definite D call. CDR1 GTSNPN and CDR2 SVGIG come from the germline V gene (reference sequence). V shed 0 bases and J shed 7 bases, with 12 bases lying between them. The CDR3 loop spans 14 amino acids. The whole variable domain, filled in from reference TRBV30 and TRBJ2-2, reads SQTIHQWPATLVQPVGSPLSLECTVEGTSNPNLYWYRQAAGRGLQLLFYSVGIGQISSEVPQNLSASRPQDRQFILSSKKLLLSDSGFYLCAWSVLTGFGELFFGEGSRLTVL.

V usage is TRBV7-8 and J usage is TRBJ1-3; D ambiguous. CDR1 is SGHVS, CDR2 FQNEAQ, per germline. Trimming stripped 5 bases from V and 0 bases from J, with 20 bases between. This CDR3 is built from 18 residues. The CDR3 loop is CASSPTLVGEFSGNTIYF. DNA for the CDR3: TGTGCCAGCAGCCCAACTCTGGTCGGGGAGTTCTCTGGAAACACCATATATTTT. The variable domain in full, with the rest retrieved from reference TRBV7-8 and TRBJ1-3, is GAGVSQSPRYKVAKRGQDVALRCDPISGHVSLFWYQQALGQGPEFLTYFQNEAQLDKSGLPSDRFFAERPEGSVSTLKIQRTQQEDSAVYLCASSPTLVGEFSGNTIYFGEGSWLTVV.

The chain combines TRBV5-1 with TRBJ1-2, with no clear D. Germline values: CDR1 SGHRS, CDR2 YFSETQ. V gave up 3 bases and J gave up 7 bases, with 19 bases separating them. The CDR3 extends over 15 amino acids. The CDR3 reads CASSSGNSLSSGYTF. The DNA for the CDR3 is TGCGCCAGCAGCTCCGGGAACAGCCTGTCTAGTGGCTACACCTTC. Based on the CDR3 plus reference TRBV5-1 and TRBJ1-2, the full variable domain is KAGVTQTPRYLIKTRGQQVTLSCSPISGHRSVSWYQQTPGQGLQFLFEYFSETQRNKGNFPGRFSGRQFSNSRSEMNVSTLELGDSALYLCASSSGNSLSSGYTFGSGTRLTVV.

CDR3 region: CASSLAGSDGYTF. CDR3 nucleotide sequence: TGTGCCAGCAGCTTAGCGGGGAGTGATGGCTACACCTTC. The chain couples TRBV7-9 to TRBJ1-2; D remains unclear. Germline assignment: CDR1 SEHNR and CDR2 FQNEAQ (reference sequence). The V and J ends lost 0 bases and 6 bases respectively, with 8 bases between them. The CDR3 has 13 residues.

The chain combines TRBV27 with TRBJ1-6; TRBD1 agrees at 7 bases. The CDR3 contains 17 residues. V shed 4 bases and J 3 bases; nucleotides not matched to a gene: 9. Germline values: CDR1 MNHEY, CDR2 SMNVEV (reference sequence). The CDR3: CASSSSQGPLYNSPLHF. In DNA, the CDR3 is TGTGCCAGCAGTTCCTCACAGGGGCCCCTCTATAATTCACCCCTCCACTTT.